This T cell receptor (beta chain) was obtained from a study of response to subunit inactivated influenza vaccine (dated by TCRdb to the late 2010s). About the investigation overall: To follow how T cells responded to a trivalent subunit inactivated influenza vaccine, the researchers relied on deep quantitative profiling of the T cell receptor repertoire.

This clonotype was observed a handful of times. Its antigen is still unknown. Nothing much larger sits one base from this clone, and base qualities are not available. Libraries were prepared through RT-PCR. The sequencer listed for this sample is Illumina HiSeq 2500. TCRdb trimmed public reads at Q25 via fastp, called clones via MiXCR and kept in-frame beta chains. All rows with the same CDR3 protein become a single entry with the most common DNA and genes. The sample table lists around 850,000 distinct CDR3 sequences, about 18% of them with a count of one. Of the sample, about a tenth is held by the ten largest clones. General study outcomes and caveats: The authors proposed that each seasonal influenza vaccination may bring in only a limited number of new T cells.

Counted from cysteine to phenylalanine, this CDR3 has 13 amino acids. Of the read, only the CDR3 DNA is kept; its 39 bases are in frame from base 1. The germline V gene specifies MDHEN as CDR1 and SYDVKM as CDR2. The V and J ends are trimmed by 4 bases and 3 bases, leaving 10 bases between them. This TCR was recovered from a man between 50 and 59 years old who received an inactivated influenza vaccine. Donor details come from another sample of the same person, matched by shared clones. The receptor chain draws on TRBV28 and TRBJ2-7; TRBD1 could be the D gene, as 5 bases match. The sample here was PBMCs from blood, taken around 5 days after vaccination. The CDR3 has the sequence CASSSGDSYEQYF. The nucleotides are TGTGCCAGCAGTTCTGGAGACAGCTACGAGCAGTACTTC. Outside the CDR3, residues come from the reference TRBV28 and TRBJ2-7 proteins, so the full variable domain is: DVKVTQSSRYLVKRTGEKVFLECVQDMDHENMFWYRQDPGLGLRLIYFSYDVKMKEKGDIPEGYSVSREKKERFSLILESASTNQTSMYLCASSSGDSYEQYFGPGTRLTVT.